This TCR beta chain is from a study of T cells in Graves' hyperthyroidism and ophthalmopathy (dated by TCRdb to the late 2010s). About the full investigation: Peripheral blood samples were taken at the time of initial diagnosis, prior to any treatment. The study also compared thyroid tissue and blood T-cell repertoires from 5 to 7 Graves' hyperthyroidism patients. Prospective prediction of ophthalmopathy was tested in an independent validation cohort consisting of 18 hyperthyroidism patients and approximately 16 patients who later progressed to ophthalmopathy. A discovery cohort of about a hundred patients, 43 with Graves' ophthalmopathy and 57 with stable Graves' hyperthyroidism, was used to find distinguishing TCR V-J signatures. TCR Vbeta CDR3 sequencing of 120 to 150 peripheral blood samples (under 45 ophthalmopathy, 75 to 80 hyperthyroidism and roughly 17 progressor patients) is reported in the paper. The 100 or so discovery patients were randomly split 7:3 into training and test sets. Following sampling, methimazole starting at 30 mg daily was given to hyperthyroidism patients, and high-dose intravenous methylprednisolone was given to ophthalmopathy patients. The full study reports these points: Most expanded thyroid clonotypes (frequency above 0.001) were also detected in blood, a finding suggesting that blood repertoires may reflect thyroid immune responses. In validation, progression to ophthalmopathy was predicted by the model with 70.59% sensitivity and around 76% specificity, a median of 6.5 months before onset. In cross-validation, a model built on a 13 V-J signature told ophthalmopathy apart from stable hyperthyroidism with roughly 87% sensitivity and approximately 81% specificity, and in testing the same model reached 80%/75%. Sample size was not statistically predetermined, and blinding of investigators to group allocation was not performed.

Stable Graves' hyperthyroidism was defined as the absence of progression to ophthalmopathy over 18 months of follow-up. Hyperthyroidism patients were aged 18 to 65 years and newly diagnosed, with disease duration of less than 2 months. Any patient with an uncontrolled infection, another autoimmune disease, pregnancy or lactation was excluded. Clinical symptoms, serum thyroxine and TRAb, thyroid ultrasound, and orbital computed tomography formed the basis for the diagnoses. PBMCs were isolated from about 10 ml of fresh peripheral blood by Ficoll-Paque density gradient centrifugation. Total RNA was extracted using Trizol reagent, and RNA quality was assessed on an Agilent 2100 Bioanalyzer. This clonotype was observed a handful of times. The specificity of this receptor is unknown. Qualities for individual bases were not recorded, and no much larger clone is one base off. The TCR beta CDR3 regions were amplified from the RNA transcripts. The TCR CDR3 was subjected to a first round of RT-PCR using the HTBI primer set and the Qiagen OneStep RT-PCR kit. Libraries were constructed in a second round of multiplex PCR, after which size selection and purification were performed. Libraries were sequenced paired-end with 100 bp reads on an Illumina HiSeq2000. In the authors' own workflow: Raw data were processed with SOAPnuke, discarding reads with adapters, uncalled bases, mean Phred below 15, or no exact constant-primer or identifier match. COPE v1.2.5 was used to merge the high-quality paired reads, and each unique nucleotide sequence was defined as a clonotype. MiTCR v1.1 was used to align the clonotypes against IMGT TRBV, TRBD and TRBJ reference segments. Analysis was restricted to V-J combinations with a frequency above 0.0001, which covered about 99% of repertoires. A TCS score was defined as the ratio of F50 (clonal expansion) to E x V (chaos), with BLOSUM62-based TCRdist applied between CDR3 peptides within each V-J. Welch's t-statistics and random forest reduced 500 to 550 V-J features to around 14, which were used in a naive Bayes classifier (R e1071). The raw public data were reprocessed by TCRdb itself: fastp quality trimming at Q25, MiXCR clonotype calling, in-frame beta chains only. Each entry is one CDR3 protein sequence, shown with its most common DNA and genes. The V and J calls reflect TCRdb's pipeline rather than the authors' work. This sample is represented by approximately 200,000 distinct CDR3 sequences; 15% to 20% of them were singletons. Just under 45% of the sample is taken by the ten largest.

Sequenced: blood. This TCR came from a man aged 40-55 years with Graves' hyperthyroidism.

The CDR3 in this case is CASRQGANQPQHF. The nucleotides are TGTGCCAGCAGACAGGGGGCAAATCAGCCCCAGCATTTT. The receptor chain draws on TRBV6-1 and TRBJ1-5; 9 junctional bases match TRBD1. CDR1 MNHNS and CDR2 SASEGT were looked up in the germline V gene. Trimming removed 6 bases from V and 4 bases from J; the gene matches leave 1 base unexplained. There are 13 amino acids in the CDR3, from cysteine to phenylalanine inclusive. Only the CDR3 DNA stays, 39 bases, in frame from base 1.